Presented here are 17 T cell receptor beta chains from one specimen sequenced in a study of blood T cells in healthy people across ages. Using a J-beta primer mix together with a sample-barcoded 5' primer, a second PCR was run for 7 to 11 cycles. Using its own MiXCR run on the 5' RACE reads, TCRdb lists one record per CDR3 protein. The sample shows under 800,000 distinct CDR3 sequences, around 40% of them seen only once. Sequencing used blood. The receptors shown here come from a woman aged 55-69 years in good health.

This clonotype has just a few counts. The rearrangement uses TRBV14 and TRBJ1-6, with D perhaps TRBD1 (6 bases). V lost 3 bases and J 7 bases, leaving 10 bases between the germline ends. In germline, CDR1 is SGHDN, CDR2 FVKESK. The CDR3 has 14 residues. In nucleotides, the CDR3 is TGTGCCAGCAGCCAGGGGGCTGCAAATTCACCCCTCCACTTT. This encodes CASSQGAANSPLHF.

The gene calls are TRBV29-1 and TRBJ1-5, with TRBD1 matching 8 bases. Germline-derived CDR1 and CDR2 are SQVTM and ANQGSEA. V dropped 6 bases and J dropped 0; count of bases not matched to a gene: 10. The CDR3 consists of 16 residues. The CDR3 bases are TGCAGCGTAGGACAGGGCGCGTCGGATAGCAATCAGCCCCAGCATTTT. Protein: CSVGQGASDSNQPQHF.

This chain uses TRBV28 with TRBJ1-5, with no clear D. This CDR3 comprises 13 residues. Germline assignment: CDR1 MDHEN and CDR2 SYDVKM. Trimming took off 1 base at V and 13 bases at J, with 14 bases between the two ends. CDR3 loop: CASSLSPPSGQHF. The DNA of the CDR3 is TGTGCCAGCAGTTTATCCCCCCCCTCGGGGCAGCATTTT.

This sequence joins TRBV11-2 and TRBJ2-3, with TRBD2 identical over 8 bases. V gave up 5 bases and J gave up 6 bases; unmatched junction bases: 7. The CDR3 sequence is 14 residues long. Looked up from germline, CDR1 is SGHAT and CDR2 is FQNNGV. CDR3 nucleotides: TGTGCCAGCAGCACCCGGACTAGCCTCGATACGCAGTATTTT. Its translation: CASSTRTSLDTQYF.

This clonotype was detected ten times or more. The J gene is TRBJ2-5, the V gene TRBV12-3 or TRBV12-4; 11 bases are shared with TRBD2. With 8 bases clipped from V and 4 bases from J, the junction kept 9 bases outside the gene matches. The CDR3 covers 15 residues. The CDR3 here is CASAALAGGGETQYF. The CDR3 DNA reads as TGTGCCAGCGCCGCGCTAGCGGGGGGAGGAGAGACCCAGTACTTC.

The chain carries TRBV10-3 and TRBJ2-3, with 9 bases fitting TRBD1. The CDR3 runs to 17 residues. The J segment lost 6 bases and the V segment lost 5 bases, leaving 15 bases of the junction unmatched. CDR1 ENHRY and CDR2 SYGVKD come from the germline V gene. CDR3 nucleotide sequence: TGTGCCATCAGTCCCGGGACAGGGACACGGACGGGGGATACGCAGTATTTT. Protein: CAISPGTGTRTGDTQYF.

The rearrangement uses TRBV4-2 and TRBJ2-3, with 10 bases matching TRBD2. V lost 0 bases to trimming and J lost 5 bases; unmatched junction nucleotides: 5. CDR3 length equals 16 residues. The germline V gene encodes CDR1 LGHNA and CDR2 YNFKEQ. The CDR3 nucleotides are TGTGCCAGCAGCCAAGAAAGCGGGGGGGCCAAAGATACGCAGTATTTT. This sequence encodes CASSQESGGAKDTQYF.

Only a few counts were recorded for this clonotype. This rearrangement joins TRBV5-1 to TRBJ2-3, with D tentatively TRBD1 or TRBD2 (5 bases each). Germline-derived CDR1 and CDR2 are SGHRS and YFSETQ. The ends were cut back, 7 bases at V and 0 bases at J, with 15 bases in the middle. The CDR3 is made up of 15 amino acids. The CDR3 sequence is CASGSGTPSTDTQYF. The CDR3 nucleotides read TGCGCCAGCGGCTCCGGGACGCCTAGCACAGATACGCAGTATTTT.

CDR3 sequence reads: CASSLTSGGHYNEQYF. The CDR3 DNA reads TGCGCCAGCAGCTTGACTAGCGGGGGTCACTACAATGAGCAGTACTTC. This rearrangement joins TRBV5-1 to TRBJ2-7; 11 bases agree with TRBD2. This CDR3 has 16 residues. Germline V lookup: CDR1 SGHRS, CDR2 YFSETQ. Germline trimming cut 1 base from V and 7 bases from J; bases unmatched to any gene: 10.

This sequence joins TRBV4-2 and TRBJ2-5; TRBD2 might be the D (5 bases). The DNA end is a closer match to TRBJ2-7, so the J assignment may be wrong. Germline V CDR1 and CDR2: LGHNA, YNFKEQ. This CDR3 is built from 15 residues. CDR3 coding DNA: TGTGCCAGCAGCCAAGAGATCAGCGGAGCCTACGAGCAGTACTTC. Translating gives CASSQEISGAYEQYF.

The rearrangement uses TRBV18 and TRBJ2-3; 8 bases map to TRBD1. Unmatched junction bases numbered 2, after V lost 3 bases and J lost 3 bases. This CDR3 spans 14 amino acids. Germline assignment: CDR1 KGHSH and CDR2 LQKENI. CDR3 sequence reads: CASSPNRGTDTQYF. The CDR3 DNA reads TGTGCCAGCTCACCGAACAGGGGGACAGATACGCAGTATTTT.

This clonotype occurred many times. For the CDR3, the DNA is TGCAGCGTTGCTACCACGGGGGGCACTGAAGCTTTCTTT. Its translation is CSVATTGGTEAFF. The chain is built from TRBV29-1 and TRBJ1-1; maybe TRBD1 (5 bases). Trimming took off 4 bases at V and 4 bases at J, with 13 bases between the two ends. This CDR3 region has 13 residues. Germline V CDR1 and CDR2: SQVTM, ANQGSEA. The variable domain in full, completed from reference TRBV29-1 and TRBJ1-1, reads SAVISQKPSRDICQRGTSLTIQCQVDSQVTMMFWYRQQPGQSLTLIATANQGSEATYESGFVIDKFPISRPNLTFSTLTVSNMSPEDSSIYLCSVATTGGTEAFFGQGTRLTVV.

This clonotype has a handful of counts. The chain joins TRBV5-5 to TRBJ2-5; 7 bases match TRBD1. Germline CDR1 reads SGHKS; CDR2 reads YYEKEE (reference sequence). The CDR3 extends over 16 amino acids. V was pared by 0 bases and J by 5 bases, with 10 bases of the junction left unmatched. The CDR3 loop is CASSLDIPSQGETQYF. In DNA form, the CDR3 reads TGTGCCAGCAGCTTGGATATCCCCTCACAGGGGGAGACCCAGTACTTC.

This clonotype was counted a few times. The CDR3 here is CSAIRTLNNYEQFF. In nucleotides, the CDR3 is TGCAGTGCTATCCGGACCCTGAACAACTATGAGCAGTTCTTC. The V gene is TRBV20-1, the J gene TRBJ2-1; D unclear. Germline values: CDR1 DFQATT, CDR2 SNEGSKA (reference sequence). Trimming took 4 bases from V and 8 from J, leaving 18 bases between them. CDR3 size: 14 residues.

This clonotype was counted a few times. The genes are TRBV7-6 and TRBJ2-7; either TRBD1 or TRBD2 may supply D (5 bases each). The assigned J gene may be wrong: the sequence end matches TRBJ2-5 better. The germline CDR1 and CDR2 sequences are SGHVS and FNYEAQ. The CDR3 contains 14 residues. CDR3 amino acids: CASSSGTKRETQYF. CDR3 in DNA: TGTGCCAGCAGCTCCGGGACCAAAAGGGAGACCCAGTACTTC.

The CDR3 bases are TGTGCCAGCAGCCAAGCGACCAGCAATCAGCCCCAGCATTTT. The encoded protein is CASSQATSNQPQHF. The gene calls are TRBV3-1 and TRBJ1-5; D is unresolved. The CDR3 is 14 residues long. CDR1 is LGHDT and CDR2 is YNNKEL in the germline V gene (reference sequence). V was cut by 1 base and J by 1 base, with 5 bases left in between.

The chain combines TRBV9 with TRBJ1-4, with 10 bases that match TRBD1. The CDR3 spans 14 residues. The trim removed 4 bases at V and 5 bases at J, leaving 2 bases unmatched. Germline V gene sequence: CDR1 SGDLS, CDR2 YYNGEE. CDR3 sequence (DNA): TGTGCCAGCAGCCGACAGGGGGCCAATGAAAAACTGTTTTTT. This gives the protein CASSRQGANEKLFF. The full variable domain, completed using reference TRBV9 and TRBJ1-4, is DSGVTQTPKHLITATGQRVTLRCSPRSGDLSVYWYQQSLDQGLQFLIQYYNGEERAKGNILERFSAQQFPDLHSELNLSSLELGDSALYFCASSRQGANEKLFFGSGTQLSVL.